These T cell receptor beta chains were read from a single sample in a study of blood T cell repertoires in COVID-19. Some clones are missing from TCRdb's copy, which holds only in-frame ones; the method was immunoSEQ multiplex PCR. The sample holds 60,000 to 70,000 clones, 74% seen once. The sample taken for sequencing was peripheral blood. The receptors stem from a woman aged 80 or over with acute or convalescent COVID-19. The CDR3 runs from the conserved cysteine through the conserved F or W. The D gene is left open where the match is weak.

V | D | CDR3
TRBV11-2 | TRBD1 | CASSRQGIYGYTF
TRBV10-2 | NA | CATSIEGVDPYEQYF
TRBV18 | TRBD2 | CASSPRVAGESEQYF
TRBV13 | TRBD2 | CASSEASNSGSSYEQYF
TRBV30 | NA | CAWSGGTNTEAFF
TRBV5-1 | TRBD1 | CASSPETGGHGYTF
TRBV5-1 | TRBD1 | CASSLVGQVNEQYF
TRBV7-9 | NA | CASSWTTENGYTF
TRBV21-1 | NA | CASSKVIYEQYF
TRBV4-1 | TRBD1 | CASSHPLQGVNSPLHF